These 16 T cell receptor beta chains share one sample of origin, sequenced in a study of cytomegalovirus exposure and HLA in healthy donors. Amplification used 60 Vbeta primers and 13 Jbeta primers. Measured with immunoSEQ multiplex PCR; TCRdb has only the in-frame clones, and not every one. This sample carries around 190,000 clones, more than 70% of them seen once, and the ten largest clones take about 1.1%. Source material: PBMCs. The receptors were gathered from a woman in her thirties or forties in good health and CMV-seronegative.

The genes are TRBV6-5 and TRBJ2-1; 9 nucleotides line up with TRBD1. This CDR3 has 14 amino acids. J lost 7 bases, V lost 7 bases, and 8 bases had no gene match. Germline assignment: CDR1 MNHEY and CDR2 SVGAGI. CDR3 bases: TGTGCCAGCACCTCCCAGGGGACAGGGAATGAGCAGTTCTTC. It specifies CASTSQGTGNEQFF.

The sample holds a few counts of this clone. CDR3 nucleotides: TGTGCCAGTAGTCCTTCTTTTAGCGGGAGAAGCGGCAATGAGCAGTTCTTC. Translation: CASSPSFSGRSGNEQFF. The V and J genes are TRBV19 and TRBJ2-1, with TRBD2 matching 9 bases. This CDR3 contains 17 residues. CDR1 and CDR2 (germline): LNHDA, SQIVND (reference sequence). J lost 6 bases, V lost 5 bases, and 14 bases had no gene match.

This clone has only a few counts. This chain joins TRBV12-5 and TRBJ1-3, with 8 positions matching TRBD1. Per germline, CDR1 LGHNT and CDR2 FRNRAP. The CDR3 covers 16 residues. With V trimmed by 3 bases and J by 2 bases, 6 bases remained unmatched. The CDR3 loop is CASGFLGQATGNTIYF. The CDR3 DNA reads TGTGCTAGTGGTTTCCTGGGACAGGCGACTGGAAACACCATATATTTT.

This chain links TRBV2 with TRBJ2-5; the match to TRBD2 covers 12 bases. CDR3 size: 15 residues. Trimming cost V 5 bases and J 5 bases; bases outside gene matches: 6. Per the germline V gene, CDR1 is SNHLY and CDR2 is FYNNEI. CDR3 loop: CASSRLAGVGETQYF. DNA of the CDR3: TGTGCCAGCAGTAGACTAGCGGGAGTGGGGGAGACCCAGTACTTC.

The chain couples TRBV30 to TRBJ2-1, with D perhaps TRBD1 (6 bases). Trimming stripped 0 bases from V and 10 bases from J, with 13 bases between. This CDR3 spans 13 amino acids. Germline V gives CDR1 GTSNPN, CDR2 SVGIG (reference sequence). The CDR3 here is CAWSVHEGVEQFF. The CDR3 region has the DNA TGTGCCTGGAGTGTACATGAGGGGGTAGAGCAGTTCTTC.

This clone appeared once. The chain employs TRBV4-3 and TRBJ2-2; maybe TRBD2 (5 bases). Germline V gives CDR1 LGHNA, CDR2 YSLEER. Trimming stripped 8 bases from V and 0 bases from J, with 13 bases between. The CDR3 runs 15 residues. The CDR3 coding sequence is TGCGCCAGCCGGAGCGGCAACGCGAACACCGGGGAGCTGTTTTTT. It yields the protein CASRSGNANTGELFF.

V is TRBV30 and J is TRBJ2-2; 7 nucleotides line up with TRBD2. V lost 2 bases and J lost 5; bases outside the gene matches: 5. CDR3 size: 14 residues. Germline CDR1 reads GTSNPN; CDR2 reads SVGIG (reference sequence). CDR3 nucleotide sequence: TGTGCCTGGAGTAGGGGAGGGCGGACCGGGGAGCTGTTTTTT. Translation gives CAWSRGGRTGELFF.

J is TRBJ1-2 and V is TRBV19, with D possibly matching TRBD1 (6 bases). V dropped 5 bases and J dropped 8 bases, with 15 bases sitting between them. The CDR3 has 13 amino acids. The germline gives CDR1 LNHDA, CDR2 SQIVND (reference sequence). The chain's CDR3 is CASSVRGSKGYTF. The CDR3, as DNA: TGTGCCAGTAGTGTCAGGGGATCGAAAGGCTACACCTTC. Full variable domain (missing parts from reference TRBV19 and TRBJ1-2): DGGITQSPKYLFRKEGQNVTLSCEQNLNHDAMYWYRQDPGQGLRLIYYSQIVNDFQKGDIAEGYSVSREKKESFPLTVTSAQKNPTAFYLCASSVRGSKGYTFGSGTRLTVV.

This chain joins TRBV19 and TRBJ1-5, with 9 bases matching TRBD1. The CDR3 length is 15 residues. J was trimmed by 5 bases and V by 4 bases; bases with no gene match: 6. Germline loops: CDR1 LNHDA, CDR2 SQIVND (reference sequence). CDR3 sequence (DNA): TGTGCCAGTAGTAGGGGACAGGGTGGCCATCAGCCCCAGCATTTT. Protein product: CASSRGQGGHQPQHF.

The DNA of the CDR3 is TGTGCCAGCAGCAAGCAGGGGGCGTTGACTGAAGCTTTCTTT. It yields the protein CASSKQGALTEAFF. The V and J genes are TRBV28 and TRBJ1-1, with 8 nucleotides matching TRBD1. J gave up 5 bases and V 6 bases, and 8 bases lay outside the gene matches. The germline V gene has CDR1 MDHEN and CDR2 SYDVKM. The CDR3 spans 14 residues.

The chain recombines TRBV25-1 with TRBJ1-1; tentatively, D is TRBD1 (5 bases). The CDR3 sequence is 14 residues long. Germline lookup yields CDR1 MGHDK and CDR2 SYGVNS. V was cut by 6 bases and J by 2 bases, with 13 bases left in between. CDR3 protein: CASRRQGINTEAFF. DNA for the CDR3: TGTGCCAGCAGGAGGCAGGGAATTAACACTGAAGCTTTCTTT. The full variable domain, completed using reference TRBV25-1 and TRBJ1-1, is EADIYQTPRYLVIGTGKKITLECSQTMGHDKMYWYQQDPGMELHLIHYSYGVNSTEKGDLSSESTVSRIRTEHFPLTLESARPSHTSQYLCASRRQGINTEAFFGQGTRLTVV.

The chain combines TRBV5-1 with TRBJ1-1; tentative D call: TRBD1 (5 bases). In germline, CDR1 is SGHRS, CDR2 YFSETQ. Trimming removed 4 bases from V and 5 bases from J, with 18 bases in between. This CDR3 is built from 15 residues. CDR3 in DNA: TGCGCCAGCAGCCCGGGGGAACCCGGAGCGACTGAAGCTTTCTTT. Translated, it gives CASSPGEPGATEAFF.

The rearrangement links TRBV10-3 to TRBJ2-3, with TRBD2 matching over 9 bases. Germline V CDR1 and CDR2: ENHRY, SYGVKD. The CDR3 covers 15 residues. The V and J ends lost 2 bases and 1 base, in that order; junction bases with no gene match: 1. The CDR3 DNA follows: TGTGCCATCAGTGAGGGCGGGAGGGGCACAGATACGCAGTATTTT. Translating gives CAISEGGRGTDTQYF.

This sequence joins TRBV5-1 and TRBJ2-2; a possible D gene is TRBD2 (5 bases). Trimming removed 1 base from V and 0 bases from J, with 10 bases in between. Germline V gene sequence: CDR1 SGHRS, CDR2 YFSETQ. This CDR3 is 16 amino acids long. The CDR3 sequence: CASSLRADSNTGELFF. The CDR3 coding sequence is TGCGCCAGCAGCTTGCGAGCGGACTCGAACACCGGGGAGCTGTTTTTT.

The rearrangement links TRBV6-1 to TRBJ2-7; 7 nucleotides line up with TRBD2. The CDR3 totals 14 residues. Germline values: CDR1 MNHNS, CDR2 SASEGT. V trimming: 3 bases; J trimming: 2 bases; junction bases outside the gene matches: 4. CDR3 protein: CASSELGLAYEQYF. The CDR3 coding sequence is TGTGCCAGCAGTGAGCTCGGACTAGCCTACGAGCAGTACTTC.

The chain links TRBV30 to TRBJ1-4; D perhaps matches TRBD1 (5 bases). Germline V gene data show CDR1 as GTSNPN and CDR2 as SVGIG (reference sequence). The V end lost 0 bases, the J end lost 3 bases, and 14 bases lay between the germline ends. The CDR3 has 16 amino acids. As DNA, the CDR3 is TGTGCCTGGAGTGTACACTCGGGGGTGCCTAATGAAAAACTGTTTTTT. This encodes CAWSVHSGVPNEKLFF.